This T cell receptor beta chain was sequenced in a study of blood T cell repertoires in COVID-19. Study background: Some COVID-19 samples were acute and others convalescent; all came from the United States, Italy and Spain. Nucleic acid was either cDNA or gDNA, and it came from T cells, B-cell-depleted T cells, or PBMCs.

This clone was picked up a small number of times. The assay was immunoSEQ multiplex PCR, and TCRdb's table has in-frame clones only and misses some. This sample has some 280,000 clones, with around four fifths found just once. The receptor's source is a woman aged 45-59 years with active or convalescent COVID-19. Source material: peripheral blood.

CDR3 DNA sequence: TGCAGTGCTAGTGGACTCGCCATGAATGAGCAGTTCTTC. It encodes CSASGLAMNEQFF. This chain connects TRBV20-1 to TRBJ2-1; D is possibly TRBD2 (5 bases). V lost 3 bases, J lost 7 bases, and 13 bases lay in between. CDR3 size: 13 residues. Germline CDR1 DFQATT, CDR2 SNEGSKA (reference sequence).